The T cell receptor (beta chain) under discussion was sequenced for a study of T cell clones after liver transplantation. For the study at large: Subjects received no induction therapy and standard immunosuppression until randomization at 12-24 months post-transplant.

The repertoire was sequenced with immunoSEQ multiplex PCR; TCRdb's copy has only in-frame clones and lacks some. The sample holds roughly 120,000 clones, 90% seen once. Germline trimming cut 5 bases from V and 4 bases from J; bases unmatched to any gene: 11. Germline V gives CDR1 SGDLS, CDR2 YYNGEE. CDR3 length equals 15 residues. Sequencing was performed on CD4+ T cells from blood, taken 12 months after liver transplant. The rearrangement joins TRBV9 to TRBJ2-5; TRBD2 agrees at 7 bases. The source of this sequence is a human patient who received a liver transplant. Some T cells may possibly be graft donor cells. Here the CDR3 DNA reads TGTGCCAGCAGTCCCATGGCGGGAGCGGGAGAGACCCAGTACTTC. Translation: CASSPMAGAGETQYF.